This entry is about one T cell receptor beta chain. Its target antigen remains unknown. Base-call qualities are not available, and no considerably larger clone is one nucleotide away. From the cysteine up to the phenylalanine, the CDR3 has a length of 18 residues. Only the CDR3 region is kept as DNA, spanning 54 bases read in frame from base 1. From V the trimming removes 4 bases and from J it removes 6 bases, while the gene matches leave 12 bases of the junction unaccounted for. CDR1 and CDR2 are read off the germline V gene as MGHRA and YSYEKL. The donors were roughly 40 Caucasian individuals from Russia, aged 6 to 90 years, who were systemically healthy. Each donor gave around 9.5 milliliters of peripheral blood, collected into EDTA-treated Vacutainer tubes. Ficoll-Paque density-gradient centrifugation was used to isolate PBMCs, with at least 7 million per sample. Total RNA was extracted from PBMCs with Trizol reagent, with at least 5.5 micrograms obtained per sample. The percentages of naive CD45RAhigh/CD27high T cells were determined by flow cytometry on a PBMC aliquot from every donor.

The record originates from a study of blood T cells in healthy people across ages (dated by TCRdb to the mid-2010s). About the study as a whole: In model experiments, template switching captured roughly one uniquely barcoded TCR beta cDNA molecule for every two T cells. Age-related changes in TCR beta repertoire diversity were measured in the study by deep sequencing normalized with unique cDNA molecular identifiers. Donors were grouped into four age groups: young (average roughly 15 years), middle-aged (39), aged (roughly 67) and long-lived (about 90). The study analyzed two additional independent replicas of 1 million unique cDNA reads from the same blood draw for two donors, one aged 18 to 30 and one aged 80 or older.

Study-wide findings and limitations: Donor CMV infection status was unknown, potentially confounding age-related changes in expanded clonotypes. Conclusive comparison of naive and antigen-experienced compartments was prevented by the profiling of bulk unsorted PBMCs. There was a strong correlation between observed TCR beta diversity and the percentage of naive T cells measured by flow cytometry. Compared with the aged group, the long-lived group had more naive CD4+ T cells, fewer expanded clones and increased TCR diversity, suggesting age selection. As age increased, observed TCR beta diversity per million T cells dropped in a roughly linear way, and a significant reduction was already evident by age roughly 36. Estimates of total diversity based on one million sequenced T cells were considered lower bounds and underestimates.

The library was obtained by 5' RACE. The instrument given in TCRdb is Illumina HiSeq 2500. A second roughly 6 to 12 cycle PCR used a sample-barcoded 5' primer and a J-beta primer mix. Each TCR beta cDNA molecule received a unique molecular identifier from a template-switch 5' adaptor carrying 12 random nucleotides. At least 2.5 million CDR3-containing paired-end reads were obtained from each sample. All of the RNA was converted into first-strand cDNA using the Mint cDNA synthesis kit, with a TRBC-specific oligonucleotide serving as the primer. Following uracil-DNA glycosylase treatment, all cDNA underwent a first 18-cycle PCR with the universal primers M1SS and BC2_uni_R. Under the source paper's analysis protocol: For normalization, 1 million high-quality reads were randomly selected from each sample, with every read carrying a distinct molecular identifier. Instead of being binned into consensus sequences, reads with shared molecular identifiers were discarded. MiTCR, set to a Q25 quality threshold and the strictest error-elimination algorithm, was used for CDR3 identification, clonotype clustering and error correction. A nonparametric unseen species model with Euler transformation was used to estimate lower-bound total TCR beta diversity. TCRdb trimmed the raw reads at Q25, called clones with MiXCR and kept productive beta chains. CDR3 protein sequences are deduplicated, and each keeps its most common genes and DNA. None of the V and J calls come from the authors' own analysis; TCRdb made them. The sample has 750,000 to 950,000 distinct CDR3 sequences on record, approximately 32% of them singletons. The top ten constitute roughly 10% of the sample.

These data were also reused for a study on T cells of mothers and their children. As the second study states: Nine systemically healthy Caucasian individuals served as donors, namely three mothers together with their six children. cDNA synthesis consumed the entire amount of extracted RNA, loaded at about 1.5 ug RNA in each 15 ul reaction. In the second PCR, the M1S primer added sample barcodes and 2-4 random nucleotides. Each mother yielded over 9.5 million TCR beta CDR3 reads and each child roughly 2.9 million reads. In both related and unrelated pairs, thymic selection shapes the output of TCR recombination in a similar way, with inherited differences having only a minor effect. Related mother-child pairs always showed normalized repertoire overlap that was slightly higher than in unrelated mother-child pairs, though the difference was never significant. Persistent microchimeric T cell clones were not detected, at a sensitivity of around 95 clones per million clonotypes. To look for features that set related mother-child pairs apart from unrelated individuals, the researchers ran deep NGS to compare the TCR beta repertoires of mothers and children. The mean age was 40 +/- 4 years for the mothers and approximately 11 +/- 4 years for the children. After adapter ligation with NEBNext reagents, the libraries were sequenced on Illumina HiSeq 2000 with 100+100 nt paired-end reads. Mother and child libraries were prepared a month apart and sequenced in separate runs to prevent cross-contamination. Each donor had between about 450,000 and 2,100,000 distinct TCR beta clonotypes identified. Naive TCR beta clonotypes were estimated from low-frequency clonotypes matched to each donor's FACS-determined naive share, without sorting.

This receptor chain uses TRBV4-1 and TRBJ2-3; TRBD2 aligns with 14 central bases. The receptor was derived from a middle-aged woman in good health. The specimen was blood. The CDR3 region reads CASSPSGTSGGLRDTQYF. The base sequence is TGCGCCAGCAGCCCTTCCGGGACTAGCGGGGGATTACGGGATACGCAGTATTTT.